These 21 T cell receptor beta chains came from one sample sequenced in a study of shared clonotypes between healthy human individuals. Assay used: immunoSEQ multiplex PCR; TCRdb lists only in-frame clones, some missing. The table shows 2 million to 3 million clones, with under 95% occurring only once. Sample: naive CD4+ T cells from PBMCs. Subset here: CD45RA+ positively selected. The source of these receptors is a man between 18 and 29 years old in good health. Some clones in this sample may be carry-over from other donors' samples.

Note on this clone: This sample also contains other DNA sequences that code for the same CDR3. The V gene is TRBV7-9, the J gene TRBJ1-5, with D maybe TRBD1 (5 bases). There are 13 residues in the CDR3. CDR1 is SEHNR and CDR2 is FQNEAQ in the germline V gene (reference sequence). The V gene lost 3 bases and the J gene lost 4 bases, with 7 bases spanning the gap. CDR3: CASSFGGNQPQHF. As DNA, the CDR3 is TGTGCCAGCAGCTTCGGGGGGAATCAGCCCCAGCATTTT.

J is TRBJ1-2 and V is TRBV7-8; tentative D call: TRBD1 (5 bases). The germline gives CDR1 SGHVS, CDR2 FQNEAQ. Between the trimmed V and J ends, which lost 5 bases and 2 bases, there was a span of 12 bases. This CDR3 spans 14 amino acids. CDR3 DNA: TGTGCCAGCAGCCCTGGGACGGACAACTATGGCTACACCTTC. It is translated as CASSPGTDNYGYTF. Filled out from reference TRBV7-8 and TRBJ1-2, the complete variable domain reads GAGVSQSPRYKVAKRGQDVALRCDPISGHVSLFWYQQALGQGPEFLTYFQNEAQLDKSGLPSDRFFAERPEGSVSTLKIQRTQQEDSAVYLCASSPGTDNYGYTFGSGTRLTVV.

The rearrangement links TRBV7-6 to TRBJ2-1; the D is unclear. Trimming pared 4 bases from V and 4 bases from J, leaving 5 bases between. This CDR3 spans 12 amino acids. CDR1 is SGHVS, CDR2 FNYEAQ, per germline. CDR3 sequence reads: CASSYRYNEQFF. In nucleotides, the CDR3 is TGTGCCAGCAGCTACCGATACAATGAGCAGTTCTTC.

This chain joins TRBV5-8 and TRBJ2-3; TRBD2 matches at 8 bases. J lost 5 bases, V lost 4 bases, and 9 bases had no gene match. There are 15 residues in the CDR3. The germline CDR1 and CDR2 sequences are SGHTS and YDEGEE. The CDR3 loop reads CASSPGNSGEDTQYF. Here the CDR3 DNA reads TGTGCCAGCAGCCCTGGTAATAGCGGGGAAGATACGCAGTATTTT.

The V call is TRBV19, the J call TRBJ1-1; unclear D gene. Germline CDR1 and CDR2: LNHDA and SQIVND (reference sequence). V was cut by 7 bases and J by 0 bases, with 6 bases left in between. The CDR3 length is 12 residues. CDR3 in amino acids: CASMILNTEAFF. CDR3 sequence (DNA): TGTGCCAGTATGATCCTGAACACTGAAGCTTTCTTT. Full variable domain (remainder filled in from reference TRBV19 and TRBJ1-1): DGGITQSPKYLFRKEGQNVTLSCEQNLNHDAMYWYRQDPGQGLRLIYYSQIVNDFQKGDIAEGYSVSREKKESFPLTVTSAQKNPTAFYLCASMILNTEAFFGQGTRLTVV.

The rearrangement uses TRBV11-2 and TRBJ1-2, with D possibly being TRBD1 (6 bases). The CDR3 is 15 amino acids. The ends were cut back, 0 bases at V and 2 bases at J, with 10 bases in the middle. Per germline, CDR1 SGHAT and CDR2 FQNNGV. In DNA form, the CDR3 reads TGTGCCAGCAGCTTAGACTTAGGGGGGAACTATGGCTACACCTTC. Amino acid sequence: CASSLDLGGNYGYTF.

V is TRBV5-1 and J is TRBJ2-7; D not certain. Germline V gene sequence: CDR1 SGHRS, CDR2 YFSETQ. Trimming stripped 4 bases from V and 3 bases from J, with 14 bases between. The CDR3 extends over 14 amino acids. CDR3 residues: CASSTGSGHYEQYF. The DNA for the CDR3 is TGCGCCAGCAGCACCGGATCGGGCCACTACGAGCAGTACTTC.

Here the CDR3 reads CASSRGVGDTGELFF. The CDR3 DNA follows: TGTGCCAGCAGCCGCGGGGTCGGCGACACCGGGGAGCTGTTTTTT. V and J are TRBV7-9 and TRBJ2-2, with D perhaps TRBD2 (6 bases). The CDR3 totals 15 residues. Trimming took 5 bases from V and 3 from J, leaving 13 bases between them. Germline loops: CDR1 SEHNR, CDR2 FQNEAQ (reference sequence).

The gene calls are TRBV5-1 and TRBJ2-3; D ambiguous. The CDR3 covers 16 residues. Germline loops: CDR1 SGHRS, CDR2 YFSETQ. V dropped 6 bases and J dropped 1 base, with 18 bases sitting between them. The CDR3 loop reads CASTIGVPWGTDTQYF. The CDR3 DNA reads TGCGCCAGCACTATTGGAGTGCCCTGGGGCACAGATACGCAGTATTTT.

The gene calls are TRBV7-2 and TRBJ2-7; D is uncertain. The germline CDR1 and CDR2 sequences are SGHTA and FQGNSA. The CDR3 has 14 amino acids. The V gene lost 5 bases and the J gene lost 0 bases, with 11 bases spanning the gap. CDR3 bases: TGTGCCAGCAGCCGCGGCCCCAGCTCCTACGAGCAGTACTTC. It is translated as CASSRGPSSYEQYF.

The rearrangement uses TRBV5-1 and TRBJ2-1; the D gene is possibly TRBD2 (5 bases). Per the germline V gene, CDR1 is SGHRS and CDR2 is YFSETQ. Trimming stripped 0 bases from V and 7 bases from J, with 14 bases between. This CDR3 region has 15 residues. CDR3 in DNA: TGCGCCAGCAGCTTGGGAGGGAGCGGTTCTAATGAGCAGTTCTTC. Its translation: CASSLGGSGSNEQFF. Drawing the rest from reference TRBV5-1 and TRBJ2-1, the complete variable domain is KAGVTQTPRYLIKTRGQQVTLSCSPISGHRSVSWYQQTPGQGLQFLFEYFSETQRNKGNFPGRFSGRQFSNSRSEMNVSTLELGDSALYLCASSLGGSGSNEQFFGPGTRLTVL.

The rearrangement links TRBV5-1 to TRBJ2-5; TRBD2 matches 10 bases. Germline CDR1 is SGHRS and CDR2 is YFSETQ. The CDR3 covers 13 residues. V was pared by 4 bases and J by 12 bases, with 9 bases of the junction left unmatched. In DNA form, the CDR3 reads TGCGCCAGCAGCCCTACTACTAGCGGGGATAAGTACTTC. This gives the protein CASSPTTSGDKYF.

The chain has TRBV9 and TRBJ2-7; D may match TRBD1 or TRBD2 (5 bases each). V lost 3 bases to trimming and J lost 3 bases, with 16 bases between them. This CDR3 region has 15 residues. The germline V gene has CDR1 SGDLS and CDR2 YYNGEE. CDR3 bases: TGTGCCAGCAGCGACGCCGGGACGGACCTCTACGAGCAGTACTTC. It codes for CASSDAGTDLYEQYF. Using reference TRBV9 and TRBJ2-7 for the parts outside the CDR3, the full variable domain is DSGVTQTPKHLITATGQRVTLRCSPRSGDLSVYWYQQSLDQGLQFLIQYYNGEERAKGNILERFSAQQFPDLHSELNLSSLELGDSALYFCASSDAGTDLYEQYFGPGTRLTVT.

This clone showed up just a few times. V is TRBV7-8 and J is TRBJ1-5; D perhaps matches TRBD1 (6 bases). V lost 5 bases, J lost 7 bases, and 9 bases lay in between. CDR3 length: 12 amino acids. CDR1 and CDR2 from the germline V gene are SGHVS and FQNEAQ. CDR3 loop: CASSPGAQPQHF. Here the CDR3 DNA reads TGTGCCAGCAGCCCGGGGGCCCAGCCCCAGCATTTT.

The chain has TRBV18 and TRBJ2-5, with 7 positions matching TRBD2. Germline CDR1 is KGHSH and CDR2 is LQKENI. The V segment lost 3 bases and the J segment 2 bases; nucleotides outside the gene matches: 9. This CDR3 has 16 amino acids. CDR3 sequence: CASSPRTSEKQETQYF. In nucleotides, the CDR3 is TGTGCCAGCTCACCCCGTACTAGCGAGAAACAAGAGACCCAGTACTTC.

This chain connects TRBV10-3 to TRBJ2-1; D unclear. Looked up from germline, CDR1 is ENHRY and CDR2 is SYGVKD. V was clipped by 6 bases and J by 5 bases, with 17 bases between them. The CDR3 has 15 amino acids. This chain's CDR3 is CAISERLVGDNEQFF. CDR3 bases: TGTGCCATCAGCGAGAGACTGGTAGGAGACAATGAGCAGTTCTTC.

The rearrangement joins TRBV28 to TRBJ1-5; D unresolved. Germline lookup yields CDR1 MDHEN and CDR2 SYDVKM. CDR3 size: 15 residues. Trimming shortened V by 3 bases and J by 6 bases, and 15 bases separated the two germline ends. Here the CDR3 DNA reads TGTGCCAGCAGTTTTCACGGGGATGGAATTCAGCCCCAGCATTTT. Its translation: CASSFHGDGIQPQHF.

The chain uses TRBV7-9 and TRBJ1-1, with 11 bases matching TRBD1. CDR3 size: 13 residues. Looked up from germline, CDR1 is SEHNR and CDR2 is FQNEAQ (reference sequence). V lost 3 bases and J lost 14; bases outside the gene matches: 8. The CDR3 nucleotides are TGTGCCAGCAGCTTTACGGACAGGGGGCTCCCGTTCTTT. Translated: CASSFTDRGLPFF.

This chain joins TRBV5-1 and TRBJ1-4; the match to TRBD1 covers 9 bases. The CDR3 sequence is 16 residues long. The J segment lost 8 bases and the V segment lost 4 bases, leaving 12 bases of the junction unmatched. Germline lookup yields CDR1 SGHRS and CDR2 YFSETQ. In DNA form, the CDR3 reads TGCGCCAGCAGCCTTTCCGGACAGGGGAAAAGAGAAAAACTGTTTTTT. Translation: CASSLSGQGKREKLFF.

The chain is built from TRBV7-2 and TRBJ2-7, with 7 bases identical to TRBD1. The CDR3 contains 15 residues. The germline CDR1 and CDR2 sequences are SGHTA and FQGNSA. V was pared by 3 bases and J by 5 bases, with 10 bases of the junction left unmatched. The CDR3, as DNA: TGTGCCAGCAGCTTCCAGACAGGGTCCCGCGACGAGCAGTACTTC. It translates to CASSFQTGSRDEQYF.

This chain connects TRBV7-3 to TRBJ2-5, with 8 bases that match TRBD1. J lost 2 bases, V lost 2 bases, and 4 bases had no gene match. The CDR3 extends over 15 amino acids. Per germline, CDR1 SGHTA and CDR2 FQGTGA. CDR3 nucleotides: TGTGCCAGCAGCTTACGGACAGGGAGGCAAGAGACCCAGTACTTC. It specifies CASSLRTGRQETQYF. Using reference TRBV7-3 and TRBJ2-5 for the parts outside the CDR3, the full variable domain is GAGVSQTPSNKVTEKGKYVELRCDPISGHTALYWYRQSLGQGPEFLIYFQGTGAADDSGLPNDRFFAVRPEGSVSTLKIQRTERGDSAVYLCASSLRTGRQETQYFGPGTRLLVL.